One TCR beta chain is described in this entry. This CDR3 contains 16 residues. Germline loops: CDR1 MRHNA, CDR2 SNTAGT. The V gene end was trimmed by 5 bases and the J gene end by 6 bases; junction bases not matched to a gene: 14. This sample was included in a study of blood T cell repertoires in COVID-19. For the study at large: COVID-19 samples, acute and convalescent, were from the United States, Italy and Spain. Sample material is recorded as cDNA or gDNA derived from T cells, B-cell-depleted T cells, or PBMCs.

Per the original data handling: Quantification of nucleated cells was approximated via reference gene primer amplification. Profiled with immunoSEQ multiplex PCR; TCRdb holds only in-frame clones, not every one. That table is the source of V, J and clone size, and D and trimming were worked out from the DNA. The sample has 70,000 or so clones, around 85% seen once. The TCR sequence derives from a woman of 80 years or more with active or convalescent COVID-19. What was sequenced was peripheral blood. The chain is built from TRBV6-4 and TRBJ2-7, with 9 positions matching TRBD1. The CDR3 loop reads CASSRSRTGVFSEQYF. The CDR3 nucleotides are TGTGCCAGCAGTCGATCCAGGACAGGGGTTTTTTCCGAGCAGTACTTC.